This TCR beta chain was sequenced during a study of response to subunit inactivated influenza vaccine. About this clonotype: The CDR3 end shows no conserved phenylalanine or tryptophan, and so a read error is likely.

TCRdb ran MiXCR on the RT-PCR reads and lists one entry per CDR3 protein. The repertoire has about 570,000 distinct CDR3 sequences, about 11% of them found once; the top ten carry 8% to 13%. The CDR3 is 16 residues long. Germline loops: CDR1 SGHRS, CDR2 YFSETQ. V shed 5 bases and J 5 bases; nucleotides not matched to a gene: 8. These data were likewise used in another study, on T cells expressing NK-cell markers. In that study: It was by 5'RACE template switching with UMIs that TCR beta cDNA was made. Beta-chain profiling covered CD3+CD56+NKG2C+, CD3+CD56+NKG2C- and CD3+CD56-NKG2C+ sorted subsets. The eight sequenced donors comprised seven who were HCMV-seropositive and one who was seronegative. Dominant NKG2C+ clonotypes made up about 1.0-7.0% of CD8+ T cells in roughly 6 donors. Whether expanded NKG2C-expressing T cell clones recognize HCMV is unknown.

Material: PBMCs from blood, obtained on the day of vaccination. V gene TRBV5-1 combines with J gene TRBJ2-3; 13 bases line up with TRBD2. This TCR was sampled from a man aged 50 to 60 who received an inactivated influenza vaccine. In DNA form, the CDR3 reads TGCGCCAGCAGGGCAGAACTAGCGGGAGGGCGAGATACGCAGTATTTG. Translating gives CASRAELAGGRDTQYL.